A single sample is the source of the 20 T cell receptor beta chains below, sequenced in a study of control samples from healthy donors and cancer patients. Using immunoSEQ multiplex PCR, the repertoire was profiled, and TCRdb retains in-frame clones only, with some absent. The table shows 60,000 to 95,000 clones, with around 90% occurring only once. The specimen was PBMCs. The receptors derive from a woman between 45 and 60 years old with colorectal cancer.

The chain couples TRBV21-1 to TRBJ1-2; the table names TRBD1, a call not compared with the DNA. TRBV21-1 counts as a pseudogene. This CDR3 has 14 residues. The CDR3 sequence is CASSKTDRVSGYTF. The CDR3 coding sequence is TGTGCCAGCAGCAAGACGGACAGGGTCAGTGGCTACACCTTC.

CDR3 loop: CASSWPAGNQGEQFF. CDR3 sequence (DNA): TGTGCCAGCAGCTGGCCAGCGGGGAACCAAGGTGAGCAGTTCTTC. The chain recombines TRBV7-2 with TRBJ2-1; 7 nucleotides line up with TRBD2. Unmatched junction bases numbered 12, after V lost 4 bases and J lost 9 bases. Germline values: CDR1 SGHTA, CDR2 FQGNSA. This CDR3 region has 15 residues.

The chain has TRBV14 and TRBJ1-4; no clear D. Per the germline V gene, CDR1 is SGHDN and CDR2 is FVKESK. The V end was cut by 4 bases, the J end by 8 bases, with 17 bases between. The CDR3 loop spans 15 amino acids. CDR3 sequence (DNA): TGTGCCAGCAGCCTGAGCCCGCTGAGGAGCGAAAAACTGTTTTTT. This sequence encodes CASSLSPLRSEKLFF.

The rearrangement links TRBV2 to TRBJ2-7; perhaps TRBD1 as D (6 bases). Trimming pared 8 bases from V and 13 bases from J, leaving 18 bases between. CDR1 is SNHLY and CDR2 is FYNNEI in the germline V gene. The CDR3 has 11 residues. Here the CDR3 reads CASGKQGFFYV. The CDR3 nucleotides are TGTGCCAGCGGGAAACAGGGCTTCTTTTACGTC.

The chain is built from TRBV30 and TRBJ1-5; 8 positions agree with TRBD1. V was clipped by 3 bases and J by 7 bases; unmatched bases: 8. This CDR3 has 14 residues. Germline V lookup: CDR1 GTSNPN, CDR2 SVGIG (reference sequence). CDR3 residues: CAWSARQGRQPQHF. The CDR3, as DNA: TGTGCCTGGAGCGCAAGACAGGGGCGGCAGCCCCAGCATTTT.

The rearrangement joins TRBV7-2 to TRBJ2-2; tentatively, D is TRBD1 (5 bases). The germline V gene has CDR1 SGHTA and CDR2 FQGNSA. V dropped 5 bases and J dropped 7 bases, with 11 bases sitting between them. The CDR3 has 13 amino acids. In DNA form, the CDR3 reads TGTGCCAGCAGCATTCAGGGCCTCGGGGAGCTGTTTTTT. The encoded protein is CASSIQGLGELFF.

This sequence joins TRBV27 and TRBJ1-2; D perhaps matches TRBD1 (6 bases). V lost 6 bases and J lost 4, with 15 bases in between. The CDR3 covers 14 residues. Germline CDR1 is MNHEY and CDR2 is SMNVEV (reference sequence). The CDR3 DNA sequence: TGTGCCAGCAGCGACAGGCACCGGGGCTATGGCTACACCTTC. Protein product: CASSDRHRGYGYTF.

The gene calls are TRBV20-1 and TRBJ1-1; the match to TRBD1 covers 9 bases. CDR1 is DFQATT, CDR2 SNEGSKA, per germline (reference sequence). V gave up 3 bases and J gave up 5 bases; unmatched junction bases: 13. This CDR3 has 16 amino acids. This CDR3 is CSASNAGQGLRTEAFF. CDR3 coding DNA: TGCAGTGCTAGTAATGCGGGACAGGGATTACGGACTGAAGCTTTCTTT.

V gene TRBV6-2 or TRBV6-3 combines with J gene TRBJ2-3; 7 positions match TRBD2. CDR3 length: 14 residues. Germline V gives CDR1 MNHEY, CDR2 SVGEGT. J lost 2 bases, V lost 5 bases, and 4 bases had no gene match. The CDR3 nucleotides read TGTGCCAGCAGTCAAGCGGGGACCACAGATACGCAGTATTTT. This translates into CASSQAGTTDTQYF.

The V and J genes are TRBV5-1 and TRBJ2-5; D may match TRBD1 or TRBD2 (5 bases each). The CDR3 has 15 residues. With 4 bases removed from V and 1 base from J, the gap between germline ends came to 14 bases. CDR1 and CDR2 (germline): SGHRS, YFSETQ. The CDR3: CASSGSGGSQETQYF. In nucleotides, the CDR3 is TGCGCCAGCAGCGGGAGTGGGGGAAGCCAAGAGACCCAGTACTTC.

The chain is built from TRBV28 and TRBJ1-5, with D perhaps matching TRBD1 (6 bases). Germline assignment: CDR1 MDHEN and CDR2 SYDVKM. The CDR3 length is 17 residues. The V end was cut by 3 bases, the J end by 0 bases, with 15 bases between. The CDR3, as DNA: TGTGCCAGCAGTTTGTGGGGGCCTGATAATAGCAATCAGCCCCAGCATTTT. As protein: CASSLWGPDNSNQPQHF. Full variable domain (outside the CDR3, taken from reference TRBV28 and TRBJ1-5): DVKVTQSSRYLVKRTGEKVFLECVQDMDHENMFWYRQDPGLGLRLIYFSYDVKMKEKGDIPEGYSVSREKKERFSLILESASTNQTSMYLCASSLWGPDNSNQPQHFGDGTRLSIL.

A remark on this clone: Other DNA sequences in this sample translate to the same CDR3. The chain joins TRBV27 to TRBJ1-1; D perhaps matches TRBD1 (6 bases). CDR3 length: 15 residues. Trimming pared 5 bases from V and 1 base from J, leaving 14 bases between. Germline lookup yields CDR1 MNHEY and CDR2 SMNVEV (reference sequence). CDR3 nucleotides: TGTGCCAGCAGTCTCTTCGGACAGTCGAACACTGAAGCTTTCTTT. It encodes CASSLFGQSNTEAFF.

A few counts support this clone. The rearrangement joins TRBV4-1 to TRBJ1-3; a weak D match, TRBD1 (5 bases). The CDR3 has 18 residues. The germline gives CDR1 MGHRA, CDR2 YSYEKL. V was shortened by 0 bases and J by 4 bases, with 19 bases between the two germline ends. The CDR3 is CASSQENHATGPGNTIYF. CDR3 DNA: TGCGCCAGCAGCCAAGAGAACCATGCTACAGGTCCAGGAAACACCATATATTTT.

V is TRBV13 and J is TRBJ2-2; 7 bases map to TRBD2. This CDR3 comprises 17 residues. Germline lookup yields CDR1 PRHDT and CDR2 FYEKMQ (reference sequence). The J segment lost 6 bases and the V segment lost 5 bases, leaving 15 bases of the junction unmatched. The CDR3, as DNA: TGTGCCAGCAGCCTCCCCTTGTGGAGCGGGGAGGCCGGGGAGCTGTTTTTT. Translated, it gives CASSLPLWSGEAGELFF.

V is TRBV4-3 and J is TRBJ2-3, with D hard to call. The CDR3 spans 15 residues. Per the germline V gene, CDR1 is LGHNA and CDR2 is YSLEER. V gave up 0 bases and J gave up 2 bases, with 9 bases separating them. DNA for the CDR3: TGCGCCAGCAGCCAAGATGGCGGTAACACAGATACGCAGTATTTT. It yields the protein CASSQDGGNTDTQYF.

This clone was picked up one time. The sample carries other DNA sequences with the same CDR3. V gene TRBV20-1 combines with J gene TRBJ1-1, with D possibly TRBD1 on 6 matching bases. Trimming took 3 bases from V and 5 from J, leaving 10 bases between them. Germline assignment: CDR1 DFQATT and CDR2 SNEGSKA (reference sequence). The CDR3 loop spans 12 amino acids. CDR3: CSASRGGTEAFF. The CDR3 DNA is TGCAGTGCTAGTAGGGGGGGGACTGAAGCTTTCTTT.

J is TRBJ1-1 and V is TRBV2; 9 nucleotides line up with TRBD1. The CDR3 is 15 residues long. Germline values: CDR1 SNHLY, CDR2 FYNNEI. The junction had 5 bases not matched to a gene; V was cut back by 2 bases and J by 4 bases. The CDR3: CASSERGQGVTEAFF. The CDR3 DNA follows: TGTGCCAGCAGTGAAAGGGGACAGGGCGTCACTGAAGCTTTCTTT.

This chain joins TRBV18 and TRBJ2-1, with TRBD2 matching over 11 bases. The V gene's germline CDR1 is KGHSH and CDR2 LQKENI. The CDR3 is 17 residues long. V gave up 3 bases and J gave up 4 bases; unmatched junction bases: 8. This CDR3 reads CASSPLAGGLGYNEQFF. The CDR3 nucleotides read TGTGCCAGCTCACCCTTAGCGGGGGGGCTAGGGTACAATGAGCAGTTCTTC.

The CDR3 sequence is CASSFRVRDGYTF. Written as DNA, the CDR3 is TGTGCCAGCAGTTTCAGGGTACGCGATGGCTACACCTTC. The chain employs TRBV28 and TRBJ1-2; TRBD1 is a possible D gene (5 bases). This CDR3 has 13 amino acids. The V end lost 3 bases, the J end lost 6 bases, and 11 bases lay between the germline ends. Per germline, CDR1 MDHEN and CDR2 SYDVKM.

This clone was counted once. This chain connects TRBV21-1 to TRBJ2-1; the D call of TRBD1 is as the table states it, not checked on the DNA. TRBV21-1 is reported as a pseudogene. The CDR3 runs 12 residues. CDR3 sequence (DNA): TGTGCCAGCAGACAGGGGGGGAATGAGCAGTTCTTC. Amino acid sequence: CASRQGGNEQFF.